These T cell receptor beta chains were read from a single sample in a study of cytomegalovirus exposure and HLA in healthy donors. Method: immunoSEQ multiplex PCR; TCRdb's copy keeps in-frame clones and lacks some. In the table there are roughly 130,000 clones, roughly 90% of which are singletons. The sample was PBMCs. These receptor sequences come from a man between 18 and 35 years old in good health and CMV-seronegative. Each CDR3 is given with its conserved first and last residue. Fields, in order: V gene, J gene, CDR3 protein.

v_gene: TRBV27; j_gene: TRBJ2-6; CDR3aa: CASGKTGTGGPGANVLTF
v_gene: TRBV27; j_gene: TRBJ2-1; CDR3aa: CASSPPTGRGIGNEQFF
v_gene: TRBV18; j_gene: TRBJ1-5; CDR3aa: CASSSSQGDNQPQHF
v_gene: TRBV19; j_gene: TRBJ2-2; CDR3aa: CASSFGGVNTGELFF
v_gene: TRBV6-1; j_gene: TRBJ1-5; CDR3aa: CASSALTGEQPQHF
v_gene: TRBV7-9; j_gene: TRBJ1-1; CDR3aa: CASSFGGDDEAFF
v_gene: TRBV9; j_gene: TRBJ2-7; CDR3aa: CASSVGDPGSYEQYF
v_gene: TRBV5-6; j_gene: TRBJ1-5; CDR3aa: CASSRTGNQPQHF
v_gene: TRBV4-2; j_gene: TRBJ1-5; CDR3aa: CASSQDLARGGQPQHF
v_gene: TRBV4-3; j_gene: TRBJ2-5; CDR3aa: CASSQGSGIETQYF
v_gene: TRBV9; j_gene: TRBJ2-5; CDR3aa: CASSVGSGTSKETQYF
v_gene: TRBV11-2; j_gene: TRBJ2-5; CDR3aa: CASSSTSGGKTQYF
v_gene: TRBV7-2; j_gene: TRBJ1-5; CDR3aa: CASSLIQGYQPQHF
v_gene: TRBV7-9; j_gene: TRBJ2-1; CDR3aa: CASSFAGGLYNEQFF
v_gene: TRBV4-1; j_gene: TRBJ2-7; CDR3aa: CASSHQPGSAYEQYF
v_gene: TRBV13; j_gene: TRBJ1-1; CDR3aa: CASSSRDREAFF
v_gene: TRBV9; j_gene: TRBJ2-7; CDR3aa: CASSVAGGGEQYF
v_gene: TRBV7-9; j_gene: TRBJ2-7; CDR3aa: CASSPDISLGILYEQYF
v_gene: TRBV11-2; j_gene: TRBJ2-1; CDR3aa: CASSYRTSGRIHNEQFF
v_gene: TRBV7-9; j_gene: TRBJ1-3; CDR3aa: CASSFQAF
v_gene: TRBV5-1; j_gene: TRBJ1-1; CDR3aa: CASSLGDSSAEAFF
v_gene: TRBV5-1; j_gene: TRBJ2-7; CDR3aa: CASSLVTYEQYF
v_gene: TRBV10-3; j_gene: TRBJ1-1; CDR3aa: CAISPGQGAKNTEAFF
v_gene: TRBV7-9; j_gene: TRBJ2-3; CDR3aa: CASSSPPGLRENTQYF
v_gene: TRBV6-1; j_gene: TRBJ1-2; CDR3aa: CASSGIWDRNNYGYTF
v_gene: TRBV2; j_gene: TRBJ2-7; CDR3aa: CASSKPDRNEQYF
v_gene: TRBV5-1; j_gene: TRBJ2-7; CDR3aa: CASSLGQGHHEQYF
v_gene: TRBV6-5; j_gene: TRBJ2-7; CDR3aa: CASSRNPGGYEQYF
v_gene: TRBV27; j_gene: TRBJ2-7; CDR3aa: CASGGRKLGEQYF
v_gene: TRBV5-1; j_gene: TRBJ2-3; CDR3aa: CASSPQGRGAGGDTQYF
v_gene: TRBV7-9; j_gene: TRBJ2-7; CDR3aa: CASSLPAGTGTSYEQYF